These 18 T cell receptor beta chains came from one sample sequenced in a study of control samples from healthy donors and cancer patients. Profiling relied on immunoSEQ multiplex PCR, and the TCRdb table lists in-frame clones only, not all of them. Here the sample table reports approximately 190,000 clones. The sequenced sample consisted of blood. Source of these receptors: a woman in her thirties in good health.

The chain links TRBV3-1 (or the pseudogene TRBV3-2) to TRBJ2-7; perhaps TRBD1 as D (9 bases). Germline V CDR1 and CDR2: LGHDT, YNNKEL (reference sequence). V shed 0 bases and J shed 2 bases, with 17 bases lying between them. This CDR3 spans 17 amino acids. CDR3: CASSQDTSGQGTYEQYF. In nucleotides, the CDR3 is TGTGCCAGCAGCCAAGATACTAGCGGACAGGGGACCTACGAGCAGTACTTC.

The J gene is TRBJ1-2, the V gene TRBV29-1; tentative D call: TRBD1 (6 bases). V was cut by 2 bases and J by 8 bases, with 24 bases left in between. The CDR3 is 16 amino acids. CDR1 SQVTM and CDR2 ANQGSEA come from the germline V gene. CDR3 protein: CSVELGRGLSPYGYTF. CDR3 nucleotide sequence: TGCAGCGTTGAATTGGGTCGGGGGCTTTCCCCCTACGGCTACACCTTC.

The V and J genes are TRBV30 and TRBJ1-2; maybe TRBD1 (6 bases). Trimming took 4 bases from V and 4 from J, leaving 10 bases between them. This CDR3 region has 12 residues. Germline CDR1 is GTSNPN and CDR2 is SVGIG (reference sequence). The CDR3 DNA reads TGTGCCTGGAACCCACAGGGCTATGGCTACACCTTC. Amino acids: CAWNPQGYGYTF.

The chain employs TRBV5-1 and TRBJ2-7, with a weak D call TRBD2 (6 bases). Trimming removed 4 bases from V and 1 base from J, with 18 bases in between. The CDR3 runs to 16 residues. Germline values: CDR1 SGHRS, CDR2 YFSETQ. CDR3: CASSHRDFFSSYEQYF. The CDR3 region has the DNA TGCGCCAGCAGCCACCGGGACTTTTTTTCTTCCTACGAGCAGTACTTC.

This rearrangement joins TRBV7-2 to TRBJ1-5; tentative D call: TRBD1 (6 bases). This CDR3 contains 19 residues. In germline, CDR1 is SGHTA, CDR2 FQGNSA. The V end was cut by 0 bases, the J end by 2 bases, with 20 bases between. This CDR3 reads CASSLALLAGARGNQPQHF. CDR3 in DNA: TGTGCCAGCAGCTTAGCCCTACTGGCAGGGGCACGTGGCAATCAGCCCCAGCATTTT.

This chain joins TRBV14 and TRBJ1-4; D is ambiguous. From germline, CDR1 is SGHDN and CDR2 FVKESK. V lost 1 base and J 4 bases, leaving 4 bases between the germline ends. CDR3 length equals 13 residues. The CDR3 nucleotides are TGTGCCAGCAGCCAAGGTCTTAATGAAAAACTGTTTTTT. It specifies CASSQGLNEKLFF.

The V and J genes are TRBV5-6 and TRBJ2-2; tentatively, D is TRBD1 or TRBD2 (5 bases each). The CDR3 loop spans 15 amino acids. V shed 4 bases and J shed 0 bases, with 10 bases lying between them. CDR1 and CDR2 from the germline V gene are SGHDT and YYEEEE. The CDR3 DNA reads TGTGCCAGCAGCAGGGGACCAGCGAACACCGGGGAGCTGTTTTTT. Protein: CASSRGPANTGELFF.

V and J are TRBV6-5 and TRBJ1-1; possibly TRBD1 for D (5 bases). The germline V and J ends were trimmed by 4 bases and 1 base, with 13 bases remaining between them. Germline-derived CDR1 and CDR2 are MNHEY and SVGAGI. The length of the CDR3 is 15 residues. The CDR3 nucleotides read TGTGCCAGCAGTTCGCCCGGGGCAAGGAACACTGAAGCTTTCTTT. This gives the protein CASSSPGARNTEAFF.

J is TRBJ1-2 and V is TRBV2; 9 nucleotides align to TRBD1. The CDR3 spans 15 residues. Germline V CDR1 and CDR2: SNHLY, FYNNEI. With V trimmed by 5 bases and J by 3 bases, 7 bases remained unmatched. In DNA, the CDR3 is TGTGCCAGCAGTCAGGACAGGGGATCTTACTATGGCTACACCTTC. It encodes CASSQDRGSYYGYTF.

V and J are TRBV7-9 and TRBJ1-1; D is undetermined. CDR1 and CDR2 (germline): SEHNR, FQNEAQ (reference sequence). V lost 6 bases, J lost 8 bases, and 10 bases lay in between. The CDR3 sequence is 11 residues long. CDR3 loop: CASRSDYEAFF. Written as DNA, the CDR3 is TGTGCCAGCAGATCAGACTACGAAGCTTTCTTT.

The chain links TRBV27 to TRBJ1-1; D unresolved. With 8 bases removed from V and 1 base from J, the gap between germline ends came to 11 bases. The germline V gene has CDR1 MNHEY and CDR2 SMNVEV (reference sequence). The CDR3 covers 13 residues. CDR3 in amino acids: CASGFAGNTEAFF. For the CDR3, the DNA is TGTGCCAGCGGCTTCGCAGGGAACACTGAAGCTTTCTTT.

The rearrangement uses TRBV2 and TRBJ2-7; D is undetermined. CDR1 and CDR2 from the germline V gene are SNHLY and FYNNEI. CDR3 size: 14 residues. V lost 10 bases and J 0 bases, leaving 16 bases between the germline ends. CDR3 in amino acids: CANDKYSSSYEQYF. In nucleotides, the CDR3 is TGTGCCAACGACAAGTACTCAAGCTCCTACGAGCAGTACTTC. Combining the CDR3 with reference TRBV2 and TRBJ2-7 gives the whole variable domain EPEVTQTPSHQVTQMGQEVILRCVPISNHLYFYWYRQILGQKVEFLVSFYNNEISEKSEIFDDQFSVERPDGSNFTLKIRSTKLEDSAMYFCANDKYSSSYEQYFGPGTRLTVT.

CDR3 DNA sequence: TGTGCCAGCAGCTACCGGGCCGGCTATGGCTACACCTTC. This gives the protein CASSYRAGYGYTF. The chain joins TRBV3-1 (or the pseudogene TRBV3-2) to TRBJ1-2; D unresolved. CDR1 and CDR2 (germline): LGHDT, YNNKEL (reference sequence). The CDR3 contains 13 residues. Trimming stripped 5 bases from V and 4 bases from J, with 11 bases between.

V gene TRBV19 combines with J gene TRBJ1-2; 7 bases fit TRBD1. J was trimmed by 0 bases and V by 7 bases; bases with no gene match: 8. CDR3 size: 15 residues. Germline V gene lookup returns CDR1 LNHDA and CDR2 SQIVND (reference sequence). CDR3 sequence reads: CASTKATGPNYGYTF. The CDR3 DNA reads TGTGCCAGTACCAAAGCGACAGGGCCTAACTATGGCTACACCTTC.

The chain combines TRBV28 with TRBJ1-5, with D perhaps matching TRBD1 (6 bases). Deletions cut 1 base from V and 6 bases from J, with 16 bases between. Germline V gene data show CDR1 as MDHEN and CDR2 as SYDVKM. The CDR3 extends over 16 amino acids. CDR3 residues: CASSLSPRGRSQPQHF. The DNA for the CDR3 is TGTGCCAGCAGTTTATCCCCCAGGGGCCGGAGTCAGCCCCAGCATTTT.

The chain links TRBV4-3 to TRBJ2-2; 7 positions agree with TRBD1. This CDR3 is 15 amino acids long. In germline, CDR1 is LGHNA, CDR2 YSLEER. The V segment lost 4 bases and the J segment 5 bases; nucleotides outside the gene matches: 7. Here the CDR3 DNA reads TGCGCCAGCAGCCTAGACAGGGTAGGGACCGGGGAGCTGTTTTTT. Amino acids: CASSLDRVGTGELFF.

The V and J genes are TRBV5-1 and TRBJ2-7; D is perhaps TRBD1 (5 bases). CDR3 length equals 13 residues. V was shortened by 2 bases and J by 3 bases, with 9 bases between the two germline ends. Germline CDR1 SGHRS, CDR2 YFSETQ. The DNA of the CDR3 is TGCGCCAGCAGCTTACAGGACGTCTACGAGCAGTACTTC. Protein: CASSLQDVYEQYF. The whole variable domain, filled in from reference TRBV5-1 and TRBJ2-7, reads KAGVTQTPRYLIKTRGQQVTLSCSPISGHRSVSWYQQTPGQGLQFLFEYFSETQRNKGNFPGRFSGRQFSNSRSEMNVSTLELGDSALYLCASSLQDVYEQYFGPGTRLTVT.

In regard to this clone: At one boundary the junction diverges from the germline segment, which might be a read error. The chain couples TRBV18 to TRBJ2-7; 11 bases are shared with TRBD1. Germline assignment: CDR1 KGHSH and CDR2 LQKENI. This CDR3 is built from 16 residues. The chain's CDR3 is CASSPQGTGGTYEQYF. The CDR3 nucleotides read TGTGCCAGCTCCCCACAGGGGACAGGGGGGACCTACGAGCAGTACTTC.